Shown below are 32 T cell receptor beta chains from a single sample sequenced in a study of early T cells in non-severe SARS-CoV-2 infection. TCRdb independently ran MiXCR on the 5' RACE reads; one entry per CDR3 protein. Here the sample spans tens of thousands of distinct CDR3 sequences, 5.2% being singletons. The sequencing input was whole blood. The receptors shown here come from an adult who was a healthcare worker with PCR-confirmed SARS-CoV-2 infection or an uninfected control (not recorded which).

This clonotype was detected many times. This chain uses TRBV6-6 with TRBJ2-7; 9 bases are shared with TRBD2. CDR1 is MNHNY and CDR2 is SVGAGI in the germline V gene (reference sequence). This CDR3 has 14 amino acids. Trimming at V came to 2 bases and at J to 3 bases, leaving 2 bases not matched to a gene. The CDR3 nucleotides read TGTGCCAGCAGTTACGAGCGGGAGGTCTACGAGCAGTACTTC. This sequence encodes CASSYEREVYEQYF.

This clonotype was observed many times. V gene TRBV29-1 combines with J gene TRBJ2-2, with a tentative D call TRBD1 (5 bases). The germline gives CDR1 SQVTM, CDR2 ANQGSEA. The CDR3 spans 13 residues. V lost 1 base and J 7 bases, leaving 10 bases between the germline ends. The CDR3 sequence: CSVEGGKVGELFF. CDR3 in DNA: TGCAGCGTTGAAGGGGGCAAAGTCGGGGAGCTGTTTTTT.

Ten or more counts support this clonotype. This chain links TRBV6-2 or TRBV6-3 with TRBJ1-5; D is undetermined. Germline-derived CDR1 and CDR2 are MNHEY and SVGEGT. The CDR3 runs to 13 residues. Trimming took off 5 bases at V and 6 bases at J, with 11 bases between the two ends. The CDR3 region is CASSIRTSQPQHF. CDR3 DNA: TGTGCCAGCAGTATTAGGACTTCTCAGCCCCAGCATTTT.

At least ten counts were recorded for this clonotype. The chain has TRBV13 and TRBJ2-7, with D tentatively TRBD2 (5 bases). The CDR3 has 13 residues. Trimming removed 4 bases from V and 3 bases from J, with 10 bases in between. Germline CDR1 reads PRHDT; CDR2 reads FYEKMQ (reference sequence). The CDR3 is CASSSARGYEQYF. The CDR3 nucleotides read TGTGCCAGCAGCTCGGCCCGGGGCTACGAGCAGTACTTC.

The sample holds many counts of this clonotype. CDR3: CASRPTALTEAFF. The CDR3 nucleotides are TGTGCCAGCCGCCCAACGGCGTTGACTGAAGCTTTCTTT. This chain connects TRBV28 to TRBJ1-1; no firm D call. Germline assignment: CDR1 MDHEN and CDR2 SYDVKM. V gave up 8 bases and J gave up 5 bases, with 15 bases separating them. This CDR3 is built from 13 residues.

This clonotype was picked up many times. The chain employs TRBV29-1 and TRBJ2-2; tentatively, D is TRBD2 (6 bases). V was clipped by 5 bases and J by 1 base, with 11 bases between them. CDR1 is SQVTM, CDR2 ANQGSEA, per germline. The CDR3 covers 14 residues. CDR3 sequence reads: CSVTGTWNTGELFF. Written as DNA, the CDR3 is TGCAGCGTTACTGGGACTTGGAACACCGGGGAGCTGTTTTTT.

This clonotype was detected ten times or more. This chain uses TRBV20-1 with TRBJ2-3; D remains ambiguous. The germline V and J ends were trimmed by 8 bases and 2 bases, with 11 bases remaining between them. Germline V gene lookup returns CDR1 DFQATT and CDR2 SNEGSKA (reference sequence). The CDR3 length is 12 residues. The CDR3 DNA sequence: TGCAGTATCCGCCTCTACACAGATACGCAGTATTTT. Translating it yields CSIRLYTDTQYF.

This rearrangement joins TRBV7-6 to TRBJ2-3; TRBD1 is a possible D gene (6 bases). The V gene's germline CDR1 is SGHVS and CDR2 FNYEAQ. CDR3 size: 15 residues. V was clipped by 1 base and J by 10 bases, with 18 bases between them. The CDR3 region is CASSLVGTDKGAQYF. The CDR3 coding sequence is TGTGCCAGCAGCTTAGTCGGGACGGATAAGGGGGCGCAGTATTTT.

This clonotype has a count of ten or more. V gene TRBV4-3 combines with J gene TRBJ1-4; no firm D call. The CDR3 spans 16 residues. The V and J ends lost 1 base and 5 bases respectively, with 14 bases between them. Per the germline V gene, CDR1 is LGHNA and CDR2 is YSLEER. CDR3 DNA: TGCGCCAGCAGCCAAGTAACCACCAGAAAAAATGAAAAACTGTTTTTT. It yields the protein CASSQVTTRKNEKLFF.

This rearrangement joins TRBV27 to TRBJ2-3, with D perhaps matching TRBD1 or TRBD2 (5 bases each). This CDR3 spans 14 amino acids. V was trimmed by 6 bases and J by 2 bases, leaving 12 bases between them. Germline-derived CDR1 and CDR2 are MNHEY and SMNVEV (reference sequence). The CDR3 here is CASSRGYFTDTQYF. CDR3 DNA sequence: TGTGCCAGCAGCCGGGGCTATTTCACAGATACGCAGTATTTT.

The V call is TRBV3-2, the J call TRBJ2-3; the D call of TRBD2 is as the table states it, not checked on the DNA. TRBV3-2 is a documented pseudogene. The CDR3 extends over 16 amino acids. The CDR3 protein is CASSQAPQRGRDTQYF. DNA of the CDR3: TGTGCCAGCAGCCAGGCTCCCCAGCGAGGGAGAGATACGCAGTATTTT.

At least ten counts were recorded for this clonotype. This chain connects TRBV6-2 or TRBV6-3 to TRBJ1-1; 12 bases are shared with TRBD1. The V segment lost 5 bases and the J segment 0 bases; nucleotides outside the gene matches: 7. Germline V gene lookup returns CDR1 MNHEY and CDR2 SVGEGT. CDR3 length equals 17 residues. The CDR3 DNA sequence: TGTGCCAGCAGTCCCACCGGGACAGGGGGCGTGAACACTGAAGCTTTCTTT. Its protein product is CASSPTGTGGVNTEAFF.

In this sample, this clonotype turned up many times. The gene calls are TRBV14 and TRBJ1-1, with D perhaps matching TRBD1 (6 bases). CDR1 and CDR2 (germline): SGHDN, FVKESK. Trimming cost V 4 bases and J 9 bases, with 24 bases left between them. The CDR3 runs to 16 residues. The CDR3 protein is CASSPSRGQGNPKAFF. The CDR3 nucleotides read TGTGCCAGCAGCCCCTCCAGGGGTCAGGGGAACCCGAAAGCTTTCTTT.

This clonotype came up a few times. This chain links TRBV5-4 with TRBJ1-4; TRBD1 matches at 7 bases. Germline values: CDR1 SGHNT, CDR2 YYREEE (reference sequence). Unmatched junction bases numbered 8, after V lost 4 bases and J lost 8 bases. This CDR3 is 14 amino acids long. The CDR3 reads CASSLQGPEEKLFF. The CDR3 coding sequence is TGTGCCAGCAGCCTACAGGGGCCCGAGGAAAAACTGTTTTTT.

The table lists this clonotype with a few counts. The chain has TRBV11-2 and TRBJ2-6; 8 nucleotides line up with TRBD1. CDR1 and CDR2 from the germline V gene are SGHAT and FQNNGV. With 5 bases clipped from V and 2 bases from J, the junction kept 5 bases outside the gene matches. CDR3 length: 16 amino acids. The CDR3 coding sequence is TGTGCCAGCAGCACCGACAGGGGTGCTGGGGCCAACGTCCTGACTTTC. It codes for CASSTDRGAGANVLTF.

The V and J genes are TRBV5-6 and TRBJ2-1, with 7 bases matching TRBD1. J lost 4 bases, V lost 2 bases, and 3 bases had no gene match. The CDR3 is 14 residues long. Germline values: CDR1 SGHDT, CDR2 YYEEEE. The CDR3 DNA sequence: TGTGCCAGCAGCTTATTGACAGGGTACAATGAGCAGTTCTTC. Its protein product is CASSLLTGYNEQFF.

This clonotype was seen ten or more times. The V call is TRBV10-1, the J call TRBJ2-1, with no clear D. Per the germline V gene, CDR1 is WNHNN and CDR2 is SYGVQD (reference sequence). V was shortened by 8 bases and J by 1 base, with 15 bases between the two germline ends. This CDR3 is built from 15 residues. The CDR3 region is CASAAEILSYNEQFF. CDR3 nucleotides: TGCGCCAGCGCGGCGGAGATTCTTTCCTACAATGAGCAGTTCTTC.

Turning to this clonotype: A junction boundary mismatches the germline segment, possibly from a read error. The chain has TRBV7-6 and TRBJ2-1, with D uncertain. In germline, CDR1 is SGHVS, CDR2 FNYEAQ. The CDR3 runs to 14 residues. The CDR3 loop reads CASSLWQADNEQSF. The CDR3 DNA reads TGTGCCAGCAGCTTATGGCAGGCCGATAATGAGCAGTCCTTC.

This clonotype was seen many times. V is TRBV20-1 and J is TRBJ2-5; perhaps TRBD1 as D (5 bases). V lost 2 bases to trimming and J lost 1 base, with 11 bases between them. The CDR3 extends over 14 amino acids. The V gene's germline CDR1 is DFQATT and CDR2 SNEGSKA (reference sequence). CDR3 sequence: CSARLDSPQETQYF. CDR3 nucleotides: TGCAGTGCTAGACTAGACAGCCCCCAAGAGACCCAGTACTTC.

There are many counts of this clonotype. V gene TRBV12-5 combines with J gene TRBJ2-3; maybe TRBD1 (5 bases). The CDR3 spans 15 residues. Trimming left V 1 base short and J 0 bases short, with 8 bases between. Per the germline V gene, CDR1 is LGHNT and CDR2 is FRNRAP. CDR3 DNA: TGTGCTAGTGGTTTGGGACAGATAAGCACAGATACGCAGTATTTT. It translates to CASGLGQISTDTQYF.

A few counts support this clonotype. This chain connects TRBV6-6 to TRBJ2-5; 13 positions match TRBD2. Germline loops: CDR1 MNHNY, CDR2 SVGAGI (reference sequence). J gave up 4 bases and V 8 bases, and 4 bases lay outside the gene matches. CDR3 length: 14 residues. The CDR3 DNA reads TGTGCCAGCGGCAGACTAGCGGGAGGAGAGACCCAGTACTTC. It encodes CASGRLAGGETQYF.

The chain recombines TRBV11-2 with TRBJ2-7, with 10 bases matching TRBD2. Germline assignment: CDR1 SGHAT and CDR2 FQNNGV. This CDR3 comprises 16 residues. The ends lost 5 bases at V and 1 base at J; junction bases unmatched: 8. CDR3 region: CASSPLSGRKSYEQYF. In DNA, the CDR3 is TGTGCCAGCAGCCCGCTTAGCGGGAGGAAATCCTACGAGCAGTACTTC.

This clonotype was picked up many times. This chain joins TRBV11-1 and TRBJ2-2; D gene ambiguous. Trimming shortened V by 2 bases and J by 6 bases, and 1 base separated the two germline ends. CDR1 is SGHAT and CDR2 is FQDESV in the germline V gene (reference sequence). This CDR3 spans 11 amino acids. Here the CDR3 DNA reads TGTGCCAGCAGCTTATCCGGGGAGCTGTTTTTT. This gives the protein CASSLSGELFF.

This clonotype was seen at least ten times. The chain has TRBV4-3 and TRBJ2-5, with D perhaps matching TRBD1 (6 bases). The germline gives CDR1 LGHNA, CDR2 YSLEER. V dropped 2 bases and J dropped 2 bases, with 9 bases sitting between them. This CDR3 has 14 residues. The DNA of the CDR3 is TGCGCCAGCAGCCAAAACAGGGCGCAAGAGACCCAGTACTTC. The encoded protein is CASSQNRAQETQYF.

This chain uses TRBV11-2 with TRBJ2-4, with D possibly TRBD2 on 5 matching bases. The V end was cut by 0 bases, the J end by 9 bases, with 12 bases between. The CDR3 spans 14 residues. Germline V gene data show CDR1 as SGHAT and CDR2 as FQNNGV. The CDR3 nucleotides are TGTGCCAGCAGCTTAGAAGGCGGGCTTGCCATTCAGTACTTC. Its protein product is CASSLEGGLAIQYF.

This clonotype came up a few times. This chain connects TRBV9 to TRBJ2-7, with a tentative D call TRBD2 (6 bases). Germline V CDR1 and CDR2: SGDLS, YYNGEE. Trimming stripped 6 bases from V and 0 bases from J, with 13 bases between. There are 14 residues in the CDR3. CDR3 nucleotide sequence: TGTGCCAGCACACGGCGGGATCCCTCCTACGAGCAGTACTTC. Its protein is CASTRRDPSYEQYF.

The chain links TRBV12-3 or TRBV12-4 to TRBJ2-5, with a possible D match to TRBD2 (7 bases). The V and J ends lost 3 bases and 2 bases respectively, with 13 bases between them. This CDR3 is built from 15 residues. The CDR3 protein is CASSLGGGLQETQYF. CDR3 DNA sequence: TGTGCCAGCAGTTTGGGCGGGGGCCTACAAGAGACCCAGTACTTC.

There are a few counts of this clonotype. The V and J genes are TRBV12-3 or TRBV12-4 and TRBJ1-1; D gene uncertain. The CDR3 consists of 12 residues. V lost 4 bases and J 1 base, leaving 4 bases between the germline ends. The CDR3 bases are TGTGCCAGCAGTTCCTGGAACACTGAAGCTTTCTTT. It codes for CASSSWNTEAFF.

With regard to this clonotype: Just one base apart from a much larger clone, this may be a read error. The DNA for the CDR3 is TGTGCCAGCAGTTTATCCCGGACTAGCGGGATTTCCAAAAACATTCCGTACTTC. The encoded protein is CASSLSRTSGISKNIPYF. This chain connects TRBV27 to TRBJ2-4, with TRBD2 identical over 12 bases. The germline gives CDR1 MNHEY, CDR2 SMNVEV (reference sequence). The CDR3 has 18 amino acids.

This clonotype was counted ten times or more. The CDR3 is CASSSRTEAFF. In DNA form, the CDR3 reads TGTGCCAGCAGTTCTAGGACTGAAGCTTTCTTT. V is TRBV12-3 or TRBV12-4 and J is TRBJ1-1; D gene uncertain. The CDR3 is made up of 11 amino acids. V gave up 4 bases and J gave up 5 bases, with 5 bases separating them.

This clonotype was found many times. This chain joins TRBV20-1 and TRBJ1-2, with 7 bases fitting TRBD1. This CDR3 is 13 amino acids long. J lost 3 bases, V lost 2 bases, and 3 bases had no gene match. Germline V gene sequence: CDR1 DFQATT, CDR2 SNEGSKA (reference sequence). CDR3 DNA sequence: TGCAGTGCTAGAACAGGGGTGGACTATGGCTACACCTTC. Its protein is CSARTGVDYGYTF.

This clonotype was counted ten times or more. This chain joins TRBV14 and TRBJ2-5; TRBD2 is a possible D gene (6 bases). The CDR3 has 14 amino acids. Between the trimmed V and J ends, which lost 5 bases and 3 bases, there was a span of 13 bases. Germline lookup yields CDR1 SGHDN and CDR2 FVKESK. The DNA of the CDR3 is TGTGCCAGCAGCAAATCTGTAGCGGAAGAGACCCAGTACTTC. Protein sequence: CASSKSVAEETQYF.